This T cell receptor beta chain stems from a study of blood T cell repertoires in COVID-19. Study-wide background: Material from acute and convalescent COVID-19 was sourced from the United States, Italy and Spain. The cDNA or gDNA used as material had been derived from T cells, B-cell-depleted T cells, or PBMCs.

The CDR3 totals 13 residues. Germline loops: CDR1 LNHDA, CDR2 SQIVND (reference sequence). Trimming pared 1 base from V and 7 bases from J, leaving 7 bases between. Per the study methods: Scientists estimated how many nucleated cells there were by amplifying reference gene primers. TCRdb's copy holds only in-frame clones and misses some; the assay was immunoSEQ multiplex PCR. That table gives V, J and clone size, and the DNA gave D and trimming. The sample has about 74,000 clones, approximately 84% seen once. Sequenced material: peripheral blood. The chain carries TRBV19 and TRBJ2-2; D remains ambiguous. The TCR was taken from a man between 65 and 80 years old with acute or convalescent COVID-19. CDR3: CASSIATYGELFF. DNA of the CDR3: TGTGCCAGTAGTATAGCCACATACGGGGAGCTGTTTTTT.